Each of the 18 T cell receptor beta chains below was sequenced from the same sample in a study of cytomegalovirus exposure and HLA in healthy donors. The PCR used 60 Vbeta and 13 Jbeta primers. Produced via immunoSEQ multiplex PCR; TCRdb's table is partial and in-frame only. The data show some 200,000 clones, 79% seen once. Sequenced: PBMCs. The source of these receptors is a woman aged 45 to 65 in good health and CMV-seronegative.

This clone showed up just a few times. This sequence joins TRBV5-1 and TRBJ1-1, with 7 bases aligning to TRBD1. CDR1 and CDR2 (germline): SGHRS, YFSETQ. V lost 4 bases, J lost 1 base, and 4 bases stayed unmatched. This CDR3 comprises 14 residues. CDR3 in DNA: TGCGCCAGCAGCCAGGGGGGTCAGAACACTGAAGCTTTCTTT. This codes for CASSQGGQNTEAFF. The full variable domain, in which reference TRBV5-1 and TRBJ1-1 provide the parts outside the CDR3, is KAGVTQTPRYLIKTRGQQVTLSCSPISGHRSVSWYQQTPGQGLQFLFEYFSETQRNKGNFPGRFSGRQFSNSRSEMNVSTLELGDSALYLCASSQGGQNTEAFFGQGTRLTVV.

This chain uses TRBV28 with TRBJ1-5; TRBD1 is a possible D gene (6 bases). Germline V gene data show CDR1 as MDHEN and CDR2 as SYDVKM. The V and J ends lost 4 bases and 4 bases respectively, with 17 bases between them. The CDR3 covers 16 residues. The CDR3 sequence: CASSSTLGQNNQPQHF. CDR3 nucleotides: TGTGCCAGCAGTTCAACCCTAGGACAGAATAATCAGCCCCAGCATTTT.

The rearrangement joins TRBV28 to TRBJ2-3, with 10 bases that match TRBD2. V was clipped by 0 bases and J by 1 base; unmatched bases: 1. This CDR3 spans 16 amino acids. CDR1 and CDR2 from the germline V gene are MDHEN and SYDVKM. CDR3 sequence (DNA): TGTGCCAGCAGTTTATGGCTAGCGGGGGGCACAGATACGCAGTATTTT. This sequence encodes CASSLWLAGGTDTQYF. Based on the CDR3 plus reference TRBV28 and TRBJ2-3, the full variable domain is DVKVTQSSRYLVKRTGEKVFLECVQDMDHENMFWYRQDPGLGLRLIYFSYDVKMKEKGDIPEGYSVSREKKERFSLILESASTNQTSMYLCASSLWLAGGTDTQYFGPGTRLTVL.

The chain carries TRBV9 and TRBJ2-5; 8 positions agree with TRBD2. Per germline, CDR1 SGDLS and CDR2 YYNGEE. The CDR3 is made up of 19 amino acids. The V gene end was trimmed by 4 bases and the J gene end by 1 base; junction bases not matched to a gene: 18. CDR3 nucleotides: TGTGCCAGCAGCCCTGGCGCGGGGGGCGCCCGGGTGTCCCAAGAGACCCAGTACTTC. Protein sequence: CASSPGAGGARVSQETQYF. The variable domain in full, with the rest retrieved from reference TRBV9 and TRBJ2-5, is DSGVTQTPKHLITATGQRVTLRCSPRSGDLSVYWYQQSLDQGLQFLIQYYNGEERAKGNILERFSAQQFPDLHSELNLSSLELGDSALYFCASSPGAGGARVSQETQYFGPGTRLLVL.

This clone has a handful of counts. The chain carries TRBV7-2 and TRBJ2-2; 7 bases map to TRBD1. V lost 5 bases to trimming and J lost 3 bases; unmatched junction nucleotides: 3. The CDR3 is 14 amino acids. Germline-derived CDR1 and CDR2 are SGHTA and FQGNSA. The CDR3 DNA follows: TGTGCCAGCAGCCCACAGGGGTACACCGGGGAGCTGTTTTTT. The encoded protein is CASSPQGYTGELFF.

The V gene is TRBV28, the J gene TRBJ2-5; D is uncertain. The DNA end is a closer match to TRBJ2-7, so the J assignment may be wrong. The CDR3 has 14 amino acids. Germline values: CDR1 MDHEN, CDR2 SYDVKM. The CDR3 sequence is CASSLRGVTYEQYF. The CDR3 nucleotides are TGTGCCAGCAGTTTACGCGGTGTCACCTACGAGCAGTACTTC.

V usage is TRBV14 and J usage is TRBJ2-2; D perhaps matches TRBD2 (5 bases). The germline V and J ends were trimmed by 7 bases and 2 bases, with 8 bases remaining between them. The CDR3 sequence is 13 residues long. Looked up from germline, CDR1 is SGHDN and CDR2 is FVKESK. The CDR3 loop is CASNGVNTGELFF. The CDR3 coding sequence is TGTGCCAGCAACGGGGTAAACACCGGGGAGCTGTTTTTT.

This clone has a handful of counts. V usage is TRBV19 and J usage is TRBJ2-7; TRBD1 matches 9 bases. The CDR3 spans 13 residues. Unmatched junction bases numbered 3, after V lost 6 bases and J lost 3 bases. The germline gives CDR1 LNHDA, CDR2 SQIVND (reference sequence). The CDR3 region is CASRRDRDYEQYF. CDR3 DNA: TGTGCCAGTAGAAGGGACAGGGACTACGAGCAGTACTTC.

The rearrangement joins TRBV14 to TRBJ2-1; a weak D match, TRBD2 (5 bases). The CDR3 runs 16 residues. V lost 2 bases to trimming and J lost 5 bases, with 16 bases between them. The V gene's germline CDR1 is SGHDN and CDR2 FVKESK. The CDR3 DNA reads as TGTGCCAGCAGCCAAAGACTATCCGATTTACACAATGAGCAGTTCTTC. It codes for CASSQRLSDLHNEQFF.

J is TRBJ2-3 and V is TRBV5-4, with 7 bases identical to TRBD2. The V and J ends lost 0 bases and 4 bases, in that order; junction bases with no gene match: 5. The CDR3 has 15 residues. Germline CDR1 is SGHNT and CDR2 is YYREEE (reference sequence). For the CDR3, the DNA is TGTGCCAGCAGCTTGGTTGGCGGGAGCGCAGATACGCAGTATTTT. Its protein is CASSLVGGSADTQYF.

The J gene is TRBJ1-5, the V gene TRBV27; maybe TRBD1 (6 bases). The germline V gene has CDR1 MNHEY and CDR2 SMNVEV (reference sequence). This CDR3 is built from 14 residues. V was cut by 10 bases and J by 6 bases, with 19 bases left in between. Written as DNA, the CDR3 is TGTGCCACCGGGGAGGGGGGGAACTTTCAGCCCCAGCATTTT. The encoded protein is CATGEGGNFQPQHF.

DNA for the CDR3: TGTGCCAGCACCGACGGGGGGCTGGAGCCCCAGCATTTT. It codes for CASTDGGLEPQHF. The chain uses TRBV6-1 and TRBJ1-5; TRBD1 is a possible D gene (6 bases). Deletions cut 7 bases from V and 8 bases from J, with 15 bases between. Germline CDR1 reads MNHNS; CDR2 reads SASEGT. There are 13 residues in the CDR3.

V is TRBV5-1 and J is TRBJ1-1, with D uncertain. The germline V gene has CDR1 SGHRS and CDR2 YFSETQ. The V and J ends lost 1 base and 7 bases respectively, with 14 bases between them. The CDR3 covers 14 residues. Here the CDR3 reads CASSLNRGPLEAFF. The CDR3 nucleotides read TGCGCCAGCAGCTTGAATCGGGGTCCCCTTGAAGCTTTCTTT.

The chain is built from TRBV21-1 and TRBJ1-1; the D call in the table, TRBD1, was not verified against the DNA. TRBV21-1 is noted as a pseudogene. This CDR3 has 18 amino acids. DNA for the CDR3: TGTGCCAGCAGCCCGAGGGGGGACAGGGGGCGTTCGAGTATTAAAGCTTTCTTT. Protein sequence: CASSPRGDRGRSSIKAFF.

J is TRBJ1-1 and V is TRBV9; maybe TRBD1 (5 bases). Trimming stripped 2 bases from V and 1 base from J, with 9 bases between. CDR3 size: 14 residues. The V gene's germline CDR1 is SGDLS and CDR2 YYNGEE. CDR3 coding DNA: TGTGCCAGCAGCGTGGGGGGGTCGAACACTGAAGCTTTCTTT. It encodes CASSVGGSNTEAFF.

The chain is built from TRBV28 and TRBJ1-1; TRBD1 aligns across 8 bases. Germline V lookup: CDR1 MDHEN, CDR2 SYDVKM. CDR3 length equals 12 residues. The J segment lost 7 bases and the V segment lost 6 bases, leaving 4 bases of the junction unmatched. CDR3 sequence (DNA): TGTGCCAGCAGAAACAGGGGGGGTGAAGCTTTCTTT. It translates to CASRNRGGEAFF.

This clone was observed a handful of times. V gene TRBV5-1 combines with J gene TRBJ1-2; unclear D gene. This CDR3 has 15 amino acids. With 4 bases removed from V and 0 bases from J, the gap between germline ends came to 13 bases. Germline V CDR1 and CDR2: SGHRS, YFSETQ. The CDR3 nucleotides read TGCGCCAGCAGCACCCGCCAGTCAGCTAACTATGGCTACACCTTC. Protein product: CASSTRQSANYGYTF.

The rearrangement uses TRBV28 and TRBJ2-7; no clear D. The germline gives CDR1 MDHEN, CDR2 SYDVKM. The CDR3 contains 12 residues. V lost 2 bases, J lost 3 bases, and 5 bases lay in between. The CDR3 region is CASSLGIYEQYF. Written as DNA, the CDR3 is TGTGCCAGCAGTTTAGGCATCTACGAGCAGTACTTC.